One and the same sample provided the 26 T cell receptor beta chains below, sequenced in a study of Ad26.COV2.S vaccination and SARS-CoV-2 variants. Indicated treatment: 15 to 20 received Ad26.COV2.S at low or high dose, single or two shots; roughly 5 received placebo; per-sample allocation not given. Samples analyzed were those drawn on day 63 after the first vaccine or placebo injection. Using immunoSEQ multiplex PCR, the repertoire was profiled, and TCRdb retains in-frame clones only, with some absent. This table has some 370,000 clones, around four fifths appearing once. The source was peripheral blood, collected in a trial of Ad26.COV2.S vaccine versus placebo. The receptor source for this set is a person aged 18-60 years who received the Ad26.COV2.S COVID-19 vaccine or a placebo.

This chain uses TRBV4-1 with TRBJ1-1, with D perhaps TRBD1 (6 bases). Germline CDR1 is MGHRA and CDR2 is YSYEKL. The CDR3 runs 13 residues. V lost 5 bases and J lost 1, with 8 bases in between. The CDR3 is CASSWTANTEAFF. CDR3 sequence (DNA): TGCGCCAGCAGCTGGACAGCGAACACTGAAGCTTTCTTT.

V gene TRBV27 combines with J gene TRBJ2-1; TRBD2 matches 12 bases. Per the germline V gene, CDR1 is MNHEY and CDR2 is SMNVEV (reference sequence). There are 15 residues in the CDR3. After removal of 4 bases from V and 12 bases from J, the junction contained 10 bases not matched to a gene. Here the CDR3 reads CASSSLAGGKVGQFF. CDR3 coding DNA: TGTGCCAGCAGTTCACTAGCGGGGGGAAAAGTTGGGCAGTTCTTC.

The chain links TRBV5-5 to TRBJ1-2, with 8 bases that match TRBD1. The CDR3 runs 15 residues. From germline, CDR1 is SGHKS and CDR2 YYEKEE (reference sequence). Unmatched junction bases numbered 9, after V lost 4 bases and J lost 4 bases. This CDR3 is CASSPGQAFSYGYTF. Written as DNA, the CDR3 is TGTGCCAGCAGCCCGGGACAGGCGTTTAGCTATGGCTACACCTTC.

The CDR3 DNA follows: TGTGCCAGCAGCCCCCTATTTAGAGGGGCAACTAATGAAAAACTGTTTTTT. Translating gives CASSPLFRGATNEKLFF. The chain employs TRBV7-8 and TRBJ1-4; the D gene is possibly TRBD1 (5 bases). CDR1 is SGHVS and CDR2 is FQNEAQ in the germline V gene. This CDR3 is built from 17 residues. V shed 5 bases and J shed 0 bases, with 16 bases lying between them.

V and J are TRBV15 and TRBJ2-5; no definite D call. Germline loops: CDR1 LNHNV, CDR2 YYDKDF (reference sequence). V was trimmed by 5 bases and J by 2 bases, leaving 12 bases between them. The CDR3 totals 14 residues. The CDR3 protein is CATSRRAAQETQYF. DNA of the CDR3: TGTGCCACCAGCCGACGGGCGGCTCAAGAGACCCAGTACTTC.

The chain couples TRBV7-9 to TRBJ1-2; D is uncertain. The CDR3 contains 12 residues. Germline CDR1 SEHNR, CDR2 FQNEAQ (reference sequence). Trimming pared 5 bases from V and 2 bases from J, leaving 6 bases between. The CDR3 region is CASSQPNYGYTF. CDR3 DNA: TGTGCCAGCAGCCAACCAAACTATGGCTACACCTTC.

The chain carries TRBV12-3 or TRBV12-4 and TRBJ1-4; D is uncertain. The V gene lost 6 bases and the J gene lost 8 bases, with 10 bases spanning the gap. The CDR3 runs to 12 residues. The CDR3 bases are TGTGCCAGCAGGCGACTGGAAGAAAAACTGTTTTTT. Translation gives CASRRLEEKLFF.

The chain joins TRBV5-1 to TRBJ1-5, with TRBD1 identical over 7 bases. The ends lost 0 bases at V and 1 base at J; junction bases unmatched: 4. The CDR3 contains 16 residues. The V gene's germline CDR1 is SGHRS and CDR2 YFSETQ. CDR3 loop: CASSLAPGQSNQPQHF. CDR3 nucleotide sequence: TGCGCCAGCAGCTTGGCCCCGGGACAGAGCAATCAGCCCCAGCATTTT.

This clone occurred once. The rearrangement joins TRBV20-1 to TRBJ2-5, with D perhaps TRBD2 (6 bases). The V and J ends lost 3 bases and 4 bases respectively, with 9 bases between them. The CDR3 has 12 amino acids. Germline lookup yields CDR1 DFQATT and CDR2 SNEGSKA (reference sequence). The CDR3 nucleotides are TGCAGTGCTAGTATCGGGGGAGAGACCCAGTACTTC. It yields the protein CSASIGGETQYF.

This chain uses TRBV12-3 or TRBV12-4 with TRBJ2-3; the D is unclear. With 3 bases removed from V and 8 bases from J, the gap between germline ends came to 6 bases. This CDR3 region has 11 residues. CDR3 sequence: CASSLRFTQYF. The CDR3 DNA reads TGTGCCAGCAGTTTGCGGTTTACGCAGTATTTT.

The chain carries TRBV5-1 and TRBJ2-3; D may be TRBD1 (6 bases). Per germline, CDR1 SGHRS and CDR2 YFSETQ. Trimming cost V 3 bases and J 3 bases, with 11 bases left between them. CDR3 length equals 14 residues. In nucleotides, the CDR3 is TGCGCCAGCAGCTCCCAGGGGCAGACAGATACGCAGTATTTT. This encodes CASSSQGQTDTQYF. Using reference TRBV5-1 and TRBJ2-3 for the parts outside the CDR3, the full variable domain is KAGVTQTPRYLIKTRGQQVTLSCSPISGHRSVSWYQQTPGQGLQFLFEYFSETQRNKGNFPGRFSGRQFSNSRSEMNVSTLELGDSALYLCASSSQGQTDTQYFGPGTRLTVL.

The rearrangement uses TRBV5-1 and TRBJ2-3, with 7 bases fitting TRBD1. J was trimmed by 4 bases and V by 4 bases; bases with no gene match: 6. CDR1 and CDR2 from the germline V gene are SGHRS and YFSETQ. This CDR3 region has 14 residues. The chain's CDR3 is CASSPGGRADTQYF. CDR3 nucleotides: TGCGCCAGCAGCCCAGGGGGACGGGCAGATACGCAGTATTTT.

The V and J genes are TRBV5-1 and TRBJ1-3; 7 nucleotides match TRBD1. Looked up from germline, CDR1 is SGHRS and CDR2 is YFSETQ. Germline trimming cut 4 bases from V and 4 bases from J; bases unmatched to any gene: 5. This CDR3 comprises 14 residues. This CDR3 reads CASSLGQSGNTIYF. CDR3 nucleotides: TGCGCCAGCAGCCTGGGACAGTCAGGAAACACCATATATTTT.

The J gene is TRBJ1-3, the V gene TRBV10-3, with D maybe TRBD1 (6 bases). The CDR3 has 15 amino acids. Germline V gives CDR1 ENHRY, CDR2 SYGVKD. Deletions cut 11 bases from V and 4 bases from J, with 21 bases between. CDR3 in amino acids: CASGGTGGKGNTIYF. The CDR3 DNA reads TGTGCCTCCGGGGGCACAGGAGGAAAGGGAAACACCATATATTTT.

The rearrangement uses TRBV7-6 and TRBJ2-7; TRBD2 agrees at 7 bases. Germline V gives CDR1 SGHVS, CDR2 FNYEAQ. The V gene end was trimmed by 4 bases and the J gene end by 1 base; junction bases not matched to a gene: 4. The length of the CDR3 is 14 residues. The CDR3 protein is CASSSRGVSYEQYF. The CDR3 DNA is TGTGCCAGCAGCTCCCGGGGGGTTTCCTACGAGCAGTACTTC.

V and J are TRBV11-3 and TRBJ2-7; tentative D call: TRBD1 (5 bases). Per the germline V gene, CDR1 is SGHNT and CDR2 is YENEEA. The CDR3 covers 15 residues. Trimming pared 5 bases from V and 2 bases from J, leaving 16 bases between. In DNA form, the CDR3 reads TGTGCCAGCAGCCTTAAATTGACAGCGACCTACGAGCAGTACTTC. This codes for CASSLKLTATYEQYF. The whole variable domain, remainder taken from reference TRBV11-3 and TRBJ2-7, is EAGVVQSPRYKIIEKKQPVAFWCNPISGHNTLYWYLQNLGQGPELLIRYENEEAVDDSQLPKDRFSAERLKGVDSTLKIQPAELGDSAVYLCASSLKLTATYEQYFGPGTRLTVT.

The rearrangement links TRBV3-1 (or the pseudogene TRBV3-2) to TRBJ2-1; D ambiguous. The CDR3 runs to 11 residues. Trimming removed 1 base from V and 6 bases from J, with 1 base in between. CDR1 is LGHDT, CDR2 YNNKEL, per germline (reference sequence). This CDR3 reads CASSQGNEQFF. The CDR3 bases are TGTGCCAGCAGCCAAGGCAATGAGCAGTTCTTC.

The CDR3 bases are TGTGCCAGCAGCTTATTGGGACAGGGGAGTGGTGGCTACACCTTC. It yields the protein CASSLLGQGSGGYTF. The gene calls are TRBV7-3 and TRBJ1-2; 10 positions agree with TRBD1. V lost 2 bases, J lost 7 bases, and 7 bases stayed unmatched. The germline CDR1 and CDR2 sequences are SGHTA and FQGTGA. The CDR3 totals 15 residues.

This clone was recorded a few times. The rearrangement links TRBV6-6 to TRBJ2-7; D is uncertain. Germline V lookup: CDR1 MNHNY, CDR2 SVGAGI (reference sequence). V lost 6 bases and J 4 bases, leaving 10 bases between the germline ends. This CDR3 contains 12 residues. CDR3 bases: TGTGCCAGCAGCCCGGGCAAGTACGAGCAGTACTTC. This gives the protein CASSPGKYEQYF.

V and J are TRBV30 and TRBJ2-1; D gene uncertain. Germline V gene sequence: CDR1 GTSNPN, CDR2 SVGIG (reference sequence). Trimming removed 0 bases from V and 0 bases from J, with 12 bases in between. This CDR3 is built from 16 residues. The CDR3 loop is CAWSVRPSSSYNEQFF. CDR3 sequence (DNA): TGTGCCTGGAGTGTACGGCCCTCCAGCTCCTACAATGAGCAGTTCTTC.

This clone came up a few times. V and J are TRBV5-1 and TRBJ2-7; D remains unclear. Trimming removed 2 bases at V and 3 bases at J, with 6 bases between. The germline gives CDR1 SGHRS, CDR2 YFSETQ. The CDR3 loop spans 12 amino acids. CDR3 bases: TGCGCCAGCAGCTTAAATTACTACGAGCAGTACTTC. This encodes CASSLNYYEQYF.

This clone has a single count. The genes are TRBV5-6 and TRBJ2-5; D not resolved. Germline loops: CDR1 SGHDT, CDR2 YYEEEE. The CDR3 sequence is 13 residues long. The V end was cut by 5 bases, the J end by 0 bases, with 8 bases between. The CDR3 spells CASRTGHQETQYF. Written as DNA, the CDR3 is TGTGCCAGCAGGACCGGGCACCAAGAGACCCAGTACTTC. Using reference TRBV5-6 and TRBJ2-5 for the parts outside the CDR3, the full variable domain is DAGVTQSPTHLIKTRGQQVTLRCSPKSGHDTVSWYQQALGQGPQFIFQYYEEEERQRGNFPDRFSGHQFPNYSSELNVNALLLGDSALYLCASRTGHQETQYFGPGTRLLVL.

The chain links TRBV7-6 to TRBJ2-5; maybe TRBD1 (6 bases). CDR3 length equals 13 residues. Trimming removed 8 bases from V and 4 bases from J, with 14 bases in between. Per germline, CDR1 SGHVS and CDR2 FNYEAQ. CDR3 DNA: TGTGCCAGCTCCTGGGGGCTGGTAGAGACCCAGTACTTC. This codes for CASSWGLVETQYF. Complete variable domain (other parts from reference TRBV7-6 and TRBJ2-5): GAGVSQSPRYKVTKRGQDVALRCDPISGHVSLYWYRQALGQGPEFLTYFNYEAQQDKSGLPNDRFSAERPEGSISTLTIQRTEQRDSAMYRCASSWGLVETQYFGPGTRLLVL.

This chain connects TRBV27 to TRBJ1-1; no clear D. The V gene lost 5 bases and the J gene lost 0 bases, with 7 bases spanning the gap. Germline V gene lookup returns CDR1 MNHEY and CDR2 SMNVEV (reference sequence). This CDR3 comprises 13 residues. As DNA, the CDR3 is TGTGCCAGCAGTCGACGGTTGAACACTGAAGCTTTCTTT. Translated: CASSRRLNTEAFF.

The CDR3, as DNA: TGTGCCAGCAGCTTCAGCGGGCCCTACAATGAGCAGTTCTTC. Its translation: CASSFSGPYNEQFF. The V gene is TRBV7-3, the J gene TRBJ2-1; a weak D match, TRBD2 (6 bases). V was cut by 3 bases and J by 2 bases, with 8 bases left in between. Looked up from germline, CDR1 is SGHTA and CDR2 is FQGTGA. This CDR3 region has 14 residues.

The CDR3 spells CAWSIDILSTDTQYF. CDR3 sequence (DNA): TGTGCCTGGAGTATCGACATTTTAAGCACAGATACGCAGTATTTT. V is TRBV30 and J is TRBJ2-3; D ambiguous. The ends were cut back, 2 bases at V and 0 bases at J, with 12 bases in the middle. Germline loops: CDR1 GTSNPN, CDR2 SVGIG (reference sequence). The CDR3 is 15 amino acids. Full variable domain (remainder filled in from reference TRBV30 and TRBJ2-3): SQTIHQWPATLVQPVGSPLSLECTVEGTSNPNLYWYRQAAGRGLQLLFYSVGIGQISSEVPQNLSASRPQDRQFILSSKKLLLSDSGFYLCAWSIDILSTDTQYFGPGTRLTVL.